This record looks at one T cell receptor beta chain sequence and its context. J gave up 6 bases and V 0 bases, and 9 bases lay outside the gene matches. Germline values: CDR1 SGHRS, CDR2 YFSETQ. The length of the CDR3 is 16 residues. Methods used by the authors: Counts of nucleated cells, estimated from reference gene primer amplification, were obtained. Sequencing was performed with immunoSEQ multiplex PCR; in TCRdb, only in-frame clones are kept and a portion is missing. V, J and clone size are those of that table, while D and trimming were read from the DNA. The sample lists tens of thousands of clones, about 70% occurring once. This sample is part of a study of blood T cell repertoires in COVID-19. Study overall: Samples of COVID-19 (acute and convalescent) were obtained from the United States, Italy and Spain. The analysed material was cDNA or gDNA that came from T cells, B-cell-depleted T cells, or PBMCs.

The chain recombines TRBV5-1 with TRBJ2-3, with TRBD2 matching 8 bases. The receptor's source is a man older than 75 with acute or convalescent COVID-19. Sequenced: peripheral blood. CDR3: CASSLDLAGLMDTQYF. The CDR3 DNA follows: TGCGCCAGCAGCTTGGATTTAGCGGGGCTCATGGATACGCAGTATTTT.